This T cell receptor beta chain was captured by sequencing in a study of T cells in Graves' hyperthyroidism and ophthalmopathy. TCR beta CDR3 region amplification was performed from RNA transcripts. Using the HTBI primer set, a first-round RT-PCR was run on the TCR CDR3. MiXCR was run by TCRdb on the multiplex PCR reads, yielding one entry per CDR3 protein. The sample records about 500,000 distinct CDR3 sequences, more than 15% being singletons. The sample holds a few counts of this clonotype. This CDR3 is 13 amino acids long. The V gene lost 4 bases and the J gene lost 14 bases, with 20 bases spanning the gap. The germline V gene has CDR1 SGHRS and CDR2 YFSETQ.

The receptor comes from a woman aged 25 to 39 with Graves' ophthalmopathy. Sequencing was done on a sample of blood. The gene calls are TRBV5-1 and TRBJ2-3; D is undetermined. This CDR3 reads CASSPRTGGVWYF. CDR3 bases: TGCGCCAGCAGCCCGCGGACGGGTGGGGTTTGGTATTTT.